One TCR beta chain is described in this entry. Its antigen is undetermined. Pregnant or lactating patients were excluded, as were those with uncontrolled infection or other autoimmune disease. Diagnosis relied on clinical symptoms, serum thyroxine and TRAb, thyroid ultrasound and orbital computed tomography. The PBMCs were sourced from fresh peripheral blood (approximately 9.6 ml). This entry comes from a study of T cells in Graves' hyperthyroidism and ophthalmopathy. Study-wide points: The majority of expanded thyroid clonotypes above 0.001 also appeared in blood.

J was trimmed by 7 bases and V by 4 bases; bases with no gene match: 10. Germline assignment: CDR1 MDHEN and CDR2 SYDVKM. This CDR3 is 15 amino acids long. The investigators amplified TCR beta CDR3 regions from RNA transcripts. First-round RT-PCR of the TCR CDR3 relied on the HTBI primer set. TCRdb re-analysed the multiplex PCR reads in MiXCR, keeping a single row per CDR3 protein. The data contain hundreds of thousands of distinct CDR3 sequences, around 14% of them seen just once; the ten biggest clones take up around 9.2%. The specimen was blood. This TCR came from a woman aged 18-29 years with Graves' hyperthyroidism. The chain joins TRBV28 to TRBJ2-5; TRBD1 aligns across 9 bases. Here the CDR3 reads CASSYRDRVIGTQYF. Here the CDR3 DNA reads TGTGCCAGCAGTTACCGGGACAGGGTTATCGGGACCCAGTACTTC. The whole variable domain, filled in from reference TRBV28 and TRBJ2-5, reads DVKVTQSSRYLVKRTGEKVFLECVQDMDHENMFWYRQDPGLGLRLIYFSYDVKMKEKGDIPEGYSVSREKKERFSLILESASTNQTSMYLCASSYRDRVIGTQYFGPGTRLLVL.